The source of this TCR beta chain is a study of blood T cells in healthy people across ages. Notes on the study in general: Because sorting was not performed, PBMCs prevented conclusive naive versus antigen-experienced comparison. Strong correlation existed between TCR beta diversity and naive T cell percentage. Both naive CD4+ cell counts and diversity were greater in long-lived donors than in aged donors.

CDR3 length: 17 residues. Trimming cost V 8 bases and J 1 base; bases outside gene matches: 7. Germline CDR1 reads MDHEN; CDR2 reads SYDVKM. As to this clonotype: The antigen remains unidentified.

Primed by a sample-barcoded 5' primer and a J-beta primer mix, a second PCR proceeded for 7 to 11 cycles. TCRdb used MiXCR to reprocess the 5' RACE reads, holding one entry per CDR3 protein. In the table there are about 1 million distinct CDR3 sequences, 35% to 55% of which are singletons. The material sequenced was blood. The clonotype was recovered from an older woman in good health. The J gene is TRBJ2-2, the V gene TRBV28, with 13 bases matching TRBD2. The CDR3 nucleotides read TGTGCCAGCTCGGGACTAGCGGGAAGGCGGAACACCGGGGAGCTGTTTTTT. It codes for CASSGLAGRRNTGELFF.